This is a list of T cell receptor beta chains from one sample in a study of T cells in Graves' hyperthyroidism and ophthalmopathy. TCRdb redid the calling of the multiplex PCR reads with MiXCR, one entry per CDR3 protein. The sample lists 500,000 to 750,000 distinct CDR3 sequences; approximately 14% were seen once. The sequencing input was blood. All receptors come from a woman in her thirties with Graves' hyperthyroidism. The CDR3 runs from the conserved cysteine through the conserved F or W. The D gene is left open where the match is weak. Clone size is stated in some rows and not others, as once, few, many or a class when expanded.

d_call clone_size j_call v_call cdr3_aa cdr3_nt
NA few TRBJ2-1 TRBV27 CASSLGWEQYNEQFF TGTGCCAGCAGTTTGGGGTGGGAGCAGTACAATGAGCAGTTCTTC
NA NA TRBJ2-7 TRBV5-1 CASAGKAYEQYF TGCGCCAGTGCGGGCAAGGCCTACGAGCAGTACTTC
NA many TRBJ1-2 TRBV7-8 CASSLGGIGNYGYTF TGTGCCAGCAGCTTAGGGGGGATCGGAAACTATGGCTACACCTTC
TRBD1 many TRBJ2-7 TRBV12-5 CASGSPRGTSTFYEQYF TGTGCTAGTGGTTCCCCCAGGGGGACGTCAACCTTCTACGAGCAGTACTTC
TRBD2 few TRBJ2-1 TRBV12-5 CASGLVQGLAGQNEQFF TGTGCTAGTGGTTTGGTCCAAGGACTAGCGGGACAAAATGAGCAGTTCTTC
TRBD1 NA TRBJ1-1 TRBV6-2/TRBV6-3 CASRLWSTGSNEAFF TGTGCCAGCAGGCTTTGGTCGACAGGGTCTAATGAAGCTTTCTTT
TRBD2 NA TRBJ2-1 TRBV10-3 CATRLAGGFNNEQFF TGTGCCACGCGACTAGCGGGGGGTTTCAACAATGAGCAGTTCTTC
TRBD2 NA TRBJ2-2 TRBV19 CASSISGRGGTGELFF TGTGCCAGTAGTATCAGCGGGAGGGGAGGCACCGGGGAGCTGTTTTTT
TRBD2 NA TRBJ2-3 TRBV28 CASSNSRSRLADTDTQYF TGTGCCAGCTCAAACAGCCGCAGCCGACTAGCGGACACAGATACGCAGTATTTT
TRBD2 NA TRBJ2-1 TRBV28 CASSPQSGGATNEQFF TGTGCCAGCAGTCCCCAGAGCGGGGGGGCAACGAATGAGCAGTTCTTC
NA NA TRBJ2-5 TRBV12-3/TRBV12-4 CASSFSGVQETQYF TGTGCCAGCAGTTTTTCAGGGGTCCAAGAGACCCAGTACTTC
NA many TRBJ1-1 TRBV12-3/TRBV12-4 CASSPGIPEAFF TGTGCCAGCAGCCCCGGGATCCCTGAAGCTTTCTTT
NA few TRBJ1-4 TRBV20-1 CSATGQTQREKLFF TGCAGTGCAACAGGACAGACCCAGCGAGAAAAACTGTTTTTT
TRBD1 few TRBJ2-1 TRBV29-1 CSVEPGQGIEQFF TGCAGCGTTGAACCGGGACAGGGTATAGAGCAGTTCTTC
NA many TRBJ2-7 TRBV7-9 CASSPGGFLSYEQYF TGTGCCAGCAGCCCCGGTGGGTTCCTCTCCTACGAGCAGTACTTC
TRBD1 NA TRBJ1-4 TRBV2 CASRRDRGLYEKLFF TGTGCCAGCAGGAGGGACAGGGGGCTCTATGAAAAACTGTTTTTT
TRBD2 many TRBJ2-3 TRBV29-1 CSVGTLAGVGDTQYF TGCAGCGTTGGGACCTTAGCGGGAGTGGGAGATACGCAGTATTTT
TRBD2 many TRBJ2-7 TRBV20-1 CSARDRLAGNYEQYF TGCAGTGCTAGAGATCGACTAGCGGGAAATTACGAGCAGTACTTC
TRBD2 many TRBJ2-2 TRBV12-3/TRBV12-4 CASRSLTSGLHTGELFF TGTGCCAGCAGGTCACTGACTAGCGGGCTTCACACCGGGGAGCTGTTTTTT
NA many TRBJ2-7 TRBV5-1 CASSELSGYEQYF TGCGCCAGCAGCGAGCTTAGCGGCTACGAGCAGTACTTC
NA many TRBJ2-2 TRBV20-1 CSARVDRGELFF TGCAGTGCTAGGGTAGACCGAGGGGAGCTGTTTTTT
NA NA TRBJ1-6 TRBV28 CASSFGGAFADSPLHF TGTGCCAGCAGTTTCGGGGGGGCCTTTGCCGATTCACCCCTCCACTTT
NA many TRBJ2-7 TRBV5-1 CASGRLGSSYEQYF TGCGCCAGCGGCAGACTAGGGAGCTCCTACGAGCAGTACTTC
NA NA TRBJ1-2 TRBV19 CASSNGRDGYTF TGTGCCAGTAGTAATGGCAGGGATGGCTACACCTTC
NA many TRBJ2-1 TRBV5-1 CASSLRLVSHEQFF TGCGCCAGCAGCTTGCGACTAGTCAGCCATGAGCAGTTCTTC
TRBD2 NA TRBJ2-7 TRBV11-2 CASSLGGTSGPFYEQYF TGTGCCAGCAGCTTAGGGGGGACTAGCGGGCCCTTCTACGAGCAGTACTTC
NA few TRBJ1-5 TRBV3-1 CASSEESRQPQHF TGCGCCAGCAGTGAGGAATCGCGCCAGCCCCAGCATTTT
TRBD2 many TRBJ2-3 TRBV5-1 CASSTGASGISSDTQYF TGCGCCAGCAGCACCGGGGCTAGCGGGATTTCCAGCGATACGCAGTATTTT